The 3 T cell receptor beta chains reported below all come from one sample, sequenced in a study of neurological immune-mediated disorders. Time point reported: longitudinal time-point 1 (baseline). TCRdb fed the 5' RACE reads into MiXCR, producing one record per CDR3 protein. The sample lists 55,000 to 75,000 distinct CDR3 sequences, roughly 13% seen once, with around 4.3% in the top ten. The sequenced sample consisted of PBMCs. The receptors derive from a female donor with HTLV-1-associated myelopathy (HAM/TSP).

There are many counts of this clonotype. The gene calls are TRBV20-1 and TRBJ1-1; the D is unclear. The germline V gene encodes CDR1 DFQATT and CDR2 SNEGSKA (reference sequence). This CDR3 contains 13 residues. V shed 1 base and J shed 4 bases, with 10 bases lying between them. CDR3 sequence reads: CSARVLSATEAFF. The CDR3 DNA follows: TGCAGTGCTAGAGTCCTCAGCGCCACTGAAGCTTTCTTT.

Details on this clonotype: One end of the junction fails to match germline, which may point to a read error. The CDR3 protein is CANSPEWTGPGEKLFF. CDR3 nucleotide sequence: TGTGCCAACAGTCCAGAGTGGACAGGGCCGGGAGAAAAACTGTTTTTT. The chain combines TRBV12-3 or TRBV12-4 with TRBJ1-4, with 8 bases aligning to TRBD1. This CDR3 is built from 16 residues.

Only a few counts were recorded for this clonotype. The chain has TRBV21-1 and TRBJ2-6. TRBV21-1 is noted as a pseudogene. The CDR3 covers 15 residues. CDR3 protein: CASSKDWRRANVLTF. CDR3 in DNA: TGTGCCAGCAGCAAGGATTGGCGTAGGGCCAACGTCCTGACTTTC.